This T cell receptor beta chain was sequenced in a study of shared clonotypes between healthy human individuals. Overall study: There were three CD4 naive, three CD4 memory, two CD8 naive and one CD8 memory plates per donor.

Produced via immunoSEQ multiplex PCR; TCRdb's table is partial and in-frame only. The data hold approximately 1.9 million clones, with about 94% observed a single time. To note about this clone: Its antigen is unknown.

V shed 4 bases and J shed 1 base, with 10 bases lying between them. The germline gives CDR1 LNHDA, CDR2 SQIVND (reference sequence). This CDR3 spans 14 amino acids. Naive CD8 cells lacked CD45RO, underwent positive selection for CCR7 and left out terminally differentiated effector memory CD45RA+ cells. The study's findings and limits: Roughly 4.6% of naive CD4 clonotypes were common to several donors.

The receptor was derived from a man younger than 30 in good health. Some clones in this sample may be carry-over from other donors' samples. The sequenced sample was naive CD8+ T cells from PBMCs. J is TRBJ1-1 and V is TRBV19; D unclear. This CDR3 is CASSKKSGNTEAFF. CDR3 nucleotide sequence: TGTGCCAGTAGTAAGAAATCCGGGAACACTGAAGCTTTCTTT.